This T cell receptor (beta chain) was sequenced in a study of T cell responses to AZD1222 COVID-19 vaccine. V was shortened by 5 bases and J by 5 bases, with 12 bases between the two germline ends. The CDR3 loop spans 13 amino acids. Germline V lookup: CDR1 SEHNR, CDR2 FQNEAQ (reference sequence). TCRdb keeps only in-frame clones here, not all; method: immunoSEQ multiplex PCR. The table includes 130,000 or so clones, about nine tenths detected once. The sample was peripheral blood, taken on day 0 of AZD1222 vaccination. The clonotype comes from an adult in good health. This chain links TRBV7-9 with TRBJ1-2; D not certain. DNA for the CDR3: TGTGCCAGCAGCCCCTCCGATTCGTATGGCTACACCTTC. Translation: CASSPSDSYGYTF.